The 16 T cell receptor beta chains in this list originate from one sample, sequenced in a study of regulatory and conventional T cells in RAG deficiency. Assay: immunoSEQ multiplex PCR; the TCRdb copy retains only in-frame clones and omits some. The table lists roughly 8,100 clones, more than 70% of them singletons. These data also formed part of another study, on regulatory T cells. Per that study: Amplification used 52 TRBV primers and 13 TRBJ primers.

Input material: CD8+ T cells sorted from blood. All receptors derive from a human donor in good health.

The rearrangement joins TRBV15 to TRBJ1-5; D is uncertain. V was pared by 5 bases and J by 7 bases, with 15 bases between. The V gene's germline CDR1 is LNHNV and CDR2 YYDKDF (reference sequence). This CDR3 is built from 14 residues. The CDR3 loop is CATSLIGVGQPQHF. The CDR3 region has the DNA TGTGCCACCAGCTTAATCGGGGTTGGGCAGCCCCAGCATTTT.

The V and J genes are TRBV7-1 and TRBJ2-1; the D is unclear. TRBV7-1 carries the ORF label, with uncertain function. The V end was cut by 4 bases, the J end by 4 bases, with 11 bases between. The CDR3 length is 14 residues. CDR3 in amino acids: CASSLNGLYNEQFF. CDR3 coding DNA: TGTGCCAGCAGCTTAAACGGATTATACAATGAGCAGTTCTTC.

The chain uses TRBV7-9 and TRBJ2-7, with D unresolved. Germline CDR1 reads SEHNR; CDR2 reads FQNEAQ (reference sequence). The CDR3 has 16 residues. Trimming stripped 5 bases from V and 0 bases from J, with 17 bases between. The DNA of the CDR3 is TGTGCCAGCAGCGAAGCCGGGCGCGTATCCTCCTACGAGCAGTACTTC. This encodes CASSEAGRVSSYEQYF.

In this sample, this clone turned up a few times. The chain combines TRBV30 with TRBJ1-1, with D uncertain. Germline CDR1 and CDR2: GTSNPN and SVGIG (reference sequence). Trimming shortened V by 3 bases and J by 5 bases, and 4 bases separated the two germline ends. This CDR3 comprises 10 residues. The CDR3 region is CAWRGTEAFF. The CDR3 DNA reads as TGTGCCTGGAGGGGAACTGAAGCTTTCTTT.

The genes are TRBV11-2 and TRBJ1-2, with 9 bases fitting TRBD1. The junction had 6 bases not matched to a gene; V was cut back by 5 bases and J by 5 bases. The CDR3 is made up of 14 amino acids. CDR1 is SGHAT, CDR2 FQNNGV, per germline. The CDR3 sequence: CASSAGQGGYGYTF. The DNA of the CDR3 is TGTGCCAGCAGCGCGGGACAGGGCGGGTATGGCTACACCTTC.

CDR3 sequence: CASSDTLMYEQYF. The CDR3 nucleotides are TGCGCCAGCAGTGATACTTTAATGTACGAGCAGTACTTC. V usage is TRBV4-1 and J usage is TRBJ2-7; D not certain. The germline gives CDR1 MGHRA, CDR2 YSYEKL. The CDR3 spans 13 residues. V lost 6 bases to trimming and J lost 4 bases, with 13 bases between them.

The J gene is TRBJ2-7, the V gene TRBV19; 11 bases line up with TRBD1. This CDR3 is 16 amino acids long. V dropped 4 bases and J dropped 5; count of bases not matched to a gene: 10. CDR1 is LNHDA and CDR2 is SQIVND in the germline V gene (reference sequence). CDR3 in DNA: TGTGCCAGTAGTAATCCTGCCGGGACAGGGGGAGACGAGCAGTACTTC. It yields the protein CASSNPAGTGGDEQYF.

The rearrangement links TRBV7-8 to TRBJ2-5, with D tentatively TRBD2 (6 bases). There are 17 residues in the CDR3. The V end was cut by 7 bases, the J end by 4 bases, with 25 bases between. Germline loops: CDR1 SGHVS, CDR2 FQNEAQ. The CDR3 region is CASIFGRLSGGRETQYF. The CDR3 DNA follows: TGTGCCAGCATCTTCGGTCGGCTCAGCGGAGGGCGAGAGACCCAGTACTTC.

The CDR3, as DNA: TGTGCCAGCAGCTTAGATGCCGGCCTCTCTGGAAACACCATATATTTT. Translating gives CASSLDAGLSGNTIYF. V usage is TRBV7-9 and J usage is TRBJ1-3; D uncertain. V dropped 1 base and J dropped 0 bases, with 10 bases sitting between them. The CDR3 covers 16 residues. In germline, CDR1 is SEHNR, CDR2 FQNEAQ (reference sequence).

This chain joins TRBV11-2 and TRBJ2-5, with 7 bases aligning to TRBD2. Germline-derived CDR1 and CDR2 are SGHAT and FQNNGV. V trimming: 1 base; J trimming: 1 base; junction bases outside the gene matches: 9. The CDR3 is made up of 17 amino acids. The CDR3 DNA reads TGTGCCAGCAGCTTAGGATTTGGGGGAGGGGTCCAAGAGACCCAGTACTTC. This encodes CASSLGFGGGVQETQYF.

This chain links TRBV11-2 with TRBJ2-7, with TRBD2 as a possible D gene (6 bases). The CDR3 is 14 amino acids. V lost 7 bases and J lost 3, with 16 bases in between. Germline V lookup: CDR1 SGHAT, CDR2 FQNNGV. CDR3 coding DNA: TGTGCCAGCACACCGGGACTTCAGAACTACGAGCAGTACTTC. Amino acid sequence: CASTPGLQNYEQYF.

Turning to this clone: Other DNA sequences in the same sample also yield this CDR3. This chain uses TRBV11-2 with TRBJ2-5, with D perhaps matching TRBD2 (5 bases). The length of the CDR3 is 14 residues. Germline CDR1 reads SGHAT; CDR2 reads FQNNGV. V lost 2 bases and J lost 4, with 11 bases in between. CDR3 sequence: CASSLSGGRETQYF. Written as DNA, the CDR3 is TGTGCCAGCAGCTTAAGCGGCGGGCGAGAGACCCAGTACTTC.

This clone was found a few times. CDR3 amino acids: CASSQGGDPSEAFF. The CDR3 DNA reads as TGTGCCAGCAGTCAGGGAGGGGACCCCTCTGAAGCTTTCTTT. The rearrangement joins TRBV6-1 to TRBJ1-1; the D gene is possibly TRBD1 (5 bases). CDR3 size: 14 residues. V was trimmed by 5 bases and J by 6 bases, leaving 16 bases between them. The germline V gene has CDR1 MNHNS and CDR2 SASEGT.

The chain combines TRBV19 with TRBJ1-1; D call uncertain. CDR1 LNHDA and CDR2 SQIVND come from the germline V gene (reference sequence). V dropped 3 bases and J dropped 3 bases, with 8 bases sitting between them. This CDR3 is 13 amino acids long. This chain's CDR3 is CASSMAGHTEAFF. CDR3 nucleotides: TGTGCCAGTAGTATGGCCGGGCACACTGAAGCTTTCTTT.

The V and J genes are TRBV7-3 and TRBJ2-1; D call uncertain. CDR3 length: 15 amino acids. The germline V gene has CDR1 SGHTA and CDR2 FQGTGA. Trimming stripped 5 bases from V and 3 bases from J, with 14 bases between. CDR3 nucleotide sequence: TGTGCCAGCAGCCCTCTCCCCGGCAGCTACAATGAGCAGTTCTTC. Translating it yields CASSPLPGSYNEQFF.

The V gene is TRBV19, the J gene TRBJ2-2, with 8 nucleotides matching TRBD1. The CDR3 is 16 amino acids. J lost 7 bases, V lost 6 bases, and 13 bases had no gene match. Germline V gene lookup returns CDR1 LNHDA and CDR2 SQIVND (reference sequence). CDR3 loop: CASSSRQGFGGGELFF. CDR3 DNA: TGTGCCAGTAGCTCTCGACAGGGGTTTGGTGGCGGGGAGCTGTTTTTT.